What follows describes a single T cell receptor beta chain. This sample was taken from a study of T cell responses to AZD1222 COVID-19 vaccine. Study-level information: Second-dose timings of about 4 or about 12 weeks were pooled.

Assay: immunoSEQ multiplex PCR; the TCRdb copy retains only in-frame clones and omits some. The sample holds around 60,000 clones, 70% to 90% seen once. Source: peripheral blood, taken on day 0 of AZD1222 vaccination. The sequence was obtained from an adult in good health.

CDR3 region: CASSPRIGQGPDTQYF. The CDR3 DNA follows: TGTGCCAGCTCACCTCGAATAGGACAGGGGCCAGATACGCAGTATTTT. The chain links TRBV18 to TRBJ2-3; TRBD1 matches 9 bases. The V segment lost 3 bases and the J segment 4 bases; nucleotides outside the gene matches: 8. The CDR3 totals 16 residues. Germline V gene lookup returns CDR1 KGHSH and CDR2 LQKENI.